This T cell receptor beta chain was identified during a study of CD8 T cells in Susac syndrome. When the RNA was reverse transcribed, random hexamers were used with an input of roughly 0.45 to 1 ug. One entry per CDR3 protein results from TCRdb running MiXCR on the immunoSEQ multiplex PCR reads. The sample holds just over 150,000 distinct CDR3 sequences, 85% to 95% seen once. The source material was CD4+ T cells from PBMCs. The source of this sequence is a human donor with Susac syndrome.

The CDR3, as DNA: TGCAGTGCTAGAGATCGGGGGGGCGCTGCCAATGAGCAGTTCTTC. Amino acids: CSARDRGGAANEQFF. The chain combines TRBV20-1 with TRBJ2-1; 8 bases are a match to TRBD2. The CDR3 runs 15 residues. CDR1 is DFQATT and CDR2 is SNEGSKA in the germline V gene (reference sequence). The V gene end was trimmed by 0 bases and the J gene end by 6 bases; junction bases not matched to a gene: 7.